This TCR beta chain was identified in a study of blood T cell repertoires in COVID-19. Turning to the study itself: Samples of COVID-19 (acute and convalescent) were obtained from the United States, Italy and Spain.

Germline V gene data show CDR1 as SEHNR and CDR2 as FQNEAQ (reference sequence). The CDR3 spans 12 residues. Per the original data handling: It was from reference gene primer amplification that nucleated cell counts were estimated. Here immunoSEQ multiplex PCR was the method, and the copy in TCRdb shows in-frame clones only, minus some. That table furnishes V, J and clone size, whereas the DNA furnished D and trimming. The top ten clones hold roughly 7.1% of a sample with 150,000 to 200,000 clones, approximately 80% of them seen once. The chain uses TRBV7-9 and TRBJ2-7; 7 bases map to TRBD1. The specimen was peripheral blood. The TCR comes from a human donor in a cohort sampled during active COVID-19. CDR3 loop: CALGTASYEQYF. For the CDR3, the DNA is TGTGCATTAGGGACAGCTTCCTACGAGCAGTACTTC.